What follows are 4 T cell receptor beta chains derived from one specimen sequenced in a study of blood T cell repertoires in COVID-19. The data were produced by immunoSEQ multiplex PCR, yet TCRdb's version contains in-frame clones alone and is incomplete. This sample has about 150,000 clones; more than 80% occur once, and the top ten carry roughly 2.2%. Source material: peripheral blood. Receptors were obtained from a man aged 65 to 85 with acute or convalescent COVID-19.

This clone was recorded once. The chain joins TRBV6-5 to TRBJ2-6; D uncertain. V was pared by 2 bases and J by 2 bases, with 7 bases between. Germline CDR1 reads MNHEY; CDR2 reads SVGAGI. There are 15 residues in the CDR3. The DNA for the CDR3 is TGTGCCAGCAGTTACCTCCCAGCTGGGGCCAACGTCCTGACTTTC. This codes for CASSYLPAGANVLTF.

This clone was seen many times. The chain combines TRBV25-1 with TRBJ2-3; 8 bases line up with TRBD2. With 5 bases clipped from V and 3 bases from J, the junction kept 7 bases outside the gene matches. Germline V CDR1 and CDR2: MGHDK, SYGVNS. The CDR3 covers 15 residues. The CDR3 nucleotides read TGTGCCAGCAGTTCTACCGGGGGGGCTACAGATACGCAGTATTTT. It codes for CASSSTGGATDTQYF.

The DNA for the CDR3 is TGTGCCAGCAGCTTAGCTCGGGGTGGCTACACCTTC. The encoded protein is CASSLARGGYTF. The chain links TRBV7-2 to TRBJ1-2, with D unclear. CDR1 SGHTA and CDR2 FQGNSA come from the germline V gene. CDR3 length: 12 amino acids. The germline V and J ends were trimmed by 0 bases and 7 bases, with 6 bases remaining between them.

This chain joins TRBV6-5 and TRBJ1-5; 10 positions agree with TRBD1. The V and J ends lost 6 bases and 2 bases, in that order; junction bases with no gene match: 4. The CDR3 length is 15 residues. Germline V lookup: CDR1 MNHEY, CDR2 SVGAGI. The CDR3: CASRPGQGGNQPQHF. The CDR3 DNA follows: TGTGCCAGCAGGCCAGGACAGGGGGGCAATCAGCCCCAGCATTTT.